This is a list of T cell receptor beta chains from one sample in a study of shared clonotypes between healthy human individuals. Produced via immunoSEQ multiplex PCR; TCRdb's table is partial and in-frame only. Among some 800,000 clones listed, around 92% were seen once. Source material: naive CD8+ T cells sorted from blood. These receptors were taken from a man between 25 and 39 years old in good health. The CDR3 runs from the conserved cysteine through the conserved F or W. Each record gives: J gene, clone size, V gene, D gene, CDR3 protein, CDR3 DNA. The D gene is left open where the match is weak. A clone size is listed for some rows: how often the clone was seen (once, few, many), or a class if it is expanded.

>TRBJ2-2|once|TRBV28|NA
CASSGQNTGELFF
TGTGCCAGCAGTGGACAAAACACCGGGGAGCTGTTTTTT
>TRBJ1-5|NA|TRBV27|NA
CASSSQGRYSNQPQHF
TGTGCCAGCAGTTCCCAGGGGAGGTATAGCAATCAGCCCCAGCATTTT
>TRBJ1-3|NA|TRBV29-1|NA
CSVERQLENTIYF
TGCAGCGTTGAACGGCAGCTCGAAAACACCATATATTTT
>TRBJ2-1|NA|TRBV2|TRBD2
CASSDLGPSGEAGSEQFF
TGTGCCAGCAGTGATTTAGGTCCGAGCGGGGAGGCGGGGAGCGAGCAGTTCTTC
>TRBJ2-7|NA|TRBV27|NA
CASSLSGVGYGYEQYF
TGTGCCAGCAGTTTATCGGGGGTGGGATATGGCTACGAGCAGTACTTC
>TRBJ2-1|NA|TRBV7-9|TRBD2
CASSLVTSGRNNEQFF
TGTGCCAGCAGCTTAGTGACTAGCGGGAGAAATAATGAGCAGTTCTTC
>TRBJ2-7|NA|TRBV9|NA
CASSVGSSYEQYF
TGTGCCAGCAGCGTAGGGAGCTCCTACGAGCAGTACTTC
>TRBJ1-2|many|TRBV6-5|TRBD1
CADRGLNYGYTF
TGTGCCGACAGGGGTTTAAACTATGGCTACACCTTC
>TRBJ1-2|NA|TRBV6-1|NA
CASEGPNYGYTF
TGTGCCAGCGAGGGGCCTAACTATGGCTACACCTTC
>TRBJ2-5|NA|TRBV29-1|NA
CSVDLGREETQYF
TGCAGCGTTGATTTAGGAAGAGAAGAGACCCAGTACTTC
>TRBJ2-7|NA|TRBV27|TRBD1
CASSLGQVIPYEQYF
TGTGCCAGCAGTTTAGGACAGGTAATTCCCTACGAGCAGTACTTC
>TRBJ1-1|NA|TRBV29-1|NA
CSGADRRMNTEAFF
TGCAGCGGGGCGGACAGAAGAATGAACACTGAAGCTTTCTTT
>TRBJ2-1|NA|TRBV4-1|NA
CASSPDRGYNEQFF
TGCGCCAGCAGCCCGGACAGAGGCTACAATGAGCAGTTCTTC
>TRBJ2-7|NA|TRBV10-3|NA
CAISEVSGASYEQYF
TGTGCCATCAGTGAAGTTTCAGGGGCTAGCTACGAGCAGTACTTC
>TRBJ2-7|NA|TRBV20-1|NA
CSATLEYEQYF
TGCAGCGCCACTCTTGAGTACGAGCAGTACTTC
>TRBJ2-1|NA|TRBV5-1|NA
CASSGTGGDEQFF
TGCGCCAGCAGCGGAACCGGTGGAGATGAGCAGTTCTTC
>TRBJ2-1|NA|TRBV9|TRBD2
CASSVFSGTSVNEQFF
TGTGCCAGCAGCGTATTTTCCGGGACTAGCGTCAATGAGCAGTTCTTC
>TRBJ2-1|NA|TRBV13|TRBD2
CASSLPLGLAGNEQFF
TGTGCCAGCAGCTTACCTCTAGGACTAGCGGGTAATGAGCAGTTCTTC
>TRBJ2-7|NA|TRBV15|NA
CATSRVNLGNEQYF
TGTGCCACCAGCAGAGTAAACTTGGGAAACGAGCAGTACTTC
>TRBJ1-1|NA|TRBV27|TRBD1
CASSLSWGRGRAEAFF
TGTGCCAGCAGTTTATCGTGGGGCAGGGGGCGCGCTGAAGCTTTCTTT
>TRBJ2-7|NA|TRBV27|TRBD2
CASSLAGRAFEQYF
TGTGCCAGCAGTCTAGCGGGGAGGGCTTTTGAGCAGTACTTC
>TRBJ2-7|few|TRBV28|TRBD2
CASSPEAGGLYEQYF
TGTGCCAGCAGTCCCGAAGCGGGAGGTTTGTACGAGCAGTACTTC
>TRBJ2-1|NA|TRBV4-3|TRBD2
CASSQDPGGLAGNEQFF
TGCGCCAGCAGCCAAGATCCCGGCGGACTAGCGGGAAATGAGCAGTTCTTC
>TRBJ1-1|NA|TRBV29-1|NA
CSVNRLGDLNTEAFF
TGCAGCGTCAATCGGTTGGGGGACTTGAACACTGAAGCTTTCTTT
>TRBJ2-7|NA|TRBV5-6|TRBD1
CASSLTGTASHEQYF
TGTGCCAGCAGCTTGACCGGGACAGCCTCCCACGAGCAGTACTTC
>TRBJ2-1|NA|TRBV2|NA
CASMHLGWFF
TGTGCCAGCATGCATTTAGGGTGGTTCTTC
>TRBJ2-7|NA|TRBV27|TRBD1
CASSRAGTDYEQYF
TGTGCCAGCAGCCGAGCCGGGACAGACTACGAGCAGTACTTC
>TRBJ2-5|NA|TRBV7-9|NA
CASSPEGETQYF
TGTGCCAGCAGCCCCGAAGGAGAGACCCAGTACTTC
>TRBJ2-3|NA|TRBV4-3|NA
CASSQGGPVDTQYF
TGCGCCAGCAGCCAAGGCGGGCCGGTAGATACGCAGTATTTT
>TRBJ1-2|NA|TRBV7-8|TRBD1
CASSLGQNYGYTF
TGTGCCAGCAGCCTGGGACAGAACTATGGCTACACCTTC
>TRBJ2-1|NA|TRBV7-8|TRBD1
CASSHRGGQYNEQFF
TGTGCCAGCAGCCACAGGGGCGGCCAATACAATGAGCAGTTCTTC
>TRBJ2-7|NA|TRBV11-2|NA
CASSFDSMEQYF
TGTGCCAGCAGCTTCGACAGCATGGAGCAGTACTTC
>TRBJ2-2|NA|TRBV4-2|TRBD2
CASSQEVLAGDSTGELFF
TGTGCCAGCAGCCAAGAGGTACTAGCGGGAGATAGCACCGGGGAGCTGTTTTTT
>TRBJ2-3|NA|TRBV30|NA
CAWSETGPTDTQYF
TGTGCCTGGAGTGAGACAGGCCCAACAGATACGCAGTATTTT
>TRBJ2-3|NA|TRBV7-6|NA
CASGLRESRTDTQYF
TGTGCCAGCGGACTTCGGGAGAGTCGCACAGATACGCAGTATTTT
>TRBJ2-3|NA|TRBV15|NA
CATRGSDTQYF
TGTGCCACCAGAGGCTCAGATACGCAGTATTTT
>TRBJ1-2|NA|TRBV4-2|NA
CASSQVGQLDGYTF
TGTGCCAGCAGCCAAGTCGGTCAGTTAGATGGCTACACCTTC
>TRBJ2-1|NA|TRBV4-1|TRBD2
CASSQASGRASYNEQFF
TGCGCCAGCAGCCAAGCAAGCGGGAGGGCCTCCTACAATGAGCAGTTCTTC
>TRBJ1-2|NA|TRBV28|TRBD1
CASKGQGTYGYGYTF
TGTGCCAGCAAGGGACAGGGGACCTATGGCTATGGCTACACCTTC
>TRBJ1-2|NA|TRBV9|NA
CASWDFKYGYTF
TGTGCCAGTTGGGACTTTAAGTACGGCTACACCTTC
>TRBJ2-2|NA|TRBV7-9|NA
CASQQSGELFF
TGTGCCAGCCAACAGAGCGGGGAGCTGTTTTTT
>TRBJ2-2|NA|TRBV2|TRBD1
CASSEGQGAGELFF
TGTGCCAGCAGTGAGGGACAGGGGGCCGGGGAGCTGTTTTTT
>TRBJ2-7|NA|TRBV7-9|TRBD2
CASSHVRTSATYEQYF
TGTGCCAGCAGCCATGTTAGGACTAGCGCTACCTACGAGCAGTACTTC
>TRBJ2-3|NA|TRBV29-1|NA
CSLIGPTWEGGDTQYF
TGCAGCCTCATTGGGCCGACCTGGGAGGGGGGGGATACGCAGTATTTT
>TRBJ1-4|once|TRBV5-6|NA
CASSKDPSAEKLFF
TGTGCCAGCAGCAAGGACCCCTCCGCCGAAAAACTGTTTTTT
>TRBJ2-1|few|TRBV7-9|NA
CAGRSSSYNEQFF
TGTGCCGGCCGATCGAGCTCCTACAATGAGCAGTTCTTC
>TRBJ1-1|NA|TRBV2|TRBD1
CSDRANTEAFF
TGTAGTGACAGGGCGAACACTGAAGCTTTCTTT